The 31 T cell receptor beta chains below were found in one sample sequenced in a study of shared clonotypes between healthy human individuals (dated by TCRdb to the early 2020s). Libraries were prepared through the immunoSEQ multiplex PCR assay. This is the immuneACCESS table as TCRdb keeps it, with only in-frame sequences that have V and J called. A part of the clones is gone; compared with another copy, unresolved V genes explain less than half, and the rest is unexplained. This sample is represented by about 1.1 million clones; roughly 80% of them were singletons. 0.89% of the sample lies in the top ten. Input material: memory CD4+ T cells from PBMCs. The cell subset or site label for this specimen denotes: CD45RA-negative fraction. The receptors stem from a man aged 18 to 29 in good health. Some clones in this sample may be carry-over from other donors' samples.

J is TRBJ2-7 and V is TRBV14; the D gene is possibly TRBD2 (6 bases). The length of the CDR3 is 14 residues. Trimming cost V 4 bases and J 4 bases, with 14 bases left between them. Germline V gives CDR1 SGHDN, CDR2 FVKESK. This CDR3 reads CASSRGRAGYEQYF. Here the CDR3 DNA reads TGTGCCAGCAGCCGCGGCAGGGCGGGGTACGAGCAGTACTTC.

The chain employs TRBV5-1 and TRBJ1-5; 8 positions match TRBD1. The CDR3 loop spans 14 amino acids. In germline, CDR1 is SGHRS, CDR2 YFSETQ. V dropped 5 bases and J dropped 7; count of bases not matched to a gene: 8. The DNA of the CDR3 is TGCGCCAGCAGACAGGGGGTATTAGACCAGCCCCAGCATTTT. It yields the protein CASRQGVLDQPQHF.

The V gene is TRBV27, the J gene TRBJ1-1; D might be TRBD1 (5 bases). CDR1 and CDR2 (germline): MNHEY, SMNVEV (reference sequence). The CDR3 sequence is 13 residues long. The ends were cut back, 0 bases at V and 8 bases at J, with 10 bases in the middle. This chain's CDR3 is CASSLSRQREAFF. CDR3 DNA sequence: TGTGCCAGCAGTTTATCGCGACAGCGGGAAGCTTTCTTT.

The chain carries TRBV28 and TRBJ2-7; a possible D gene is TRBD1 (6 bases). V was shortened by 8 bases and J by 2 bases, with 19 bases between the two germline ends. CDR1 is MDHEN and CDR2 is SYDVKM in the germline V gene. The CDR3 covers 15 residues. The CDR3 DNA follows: TGTGCCAGCCGGTCCCCCGGGACAACGCCCTACGAGCAGTACTTC. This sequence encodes CASRSPGTTPYEQYF.

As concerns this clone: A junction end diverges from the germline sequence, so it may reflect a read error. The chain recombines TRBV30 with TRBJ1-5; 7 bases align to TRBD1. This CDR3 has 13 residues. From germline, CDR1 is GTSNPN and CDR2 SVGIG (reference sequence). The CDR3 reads CTWSVGGNQPQHF. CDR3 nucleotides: TGTACCTGGAGTGTAGGGGGCAATCAGCCACAGCATTTT. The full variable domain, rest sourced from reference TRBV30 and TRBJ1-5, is SQTIHQWPATLVQPVGSPLSLECTVEGTSNPNLYWYRQAAGRGLQLLFYSVGIGQISSEVPQNLSASRPQDRQFILSSKKLLLSDSGFYLCTWSVGGNQPQHFGDGTRLSIL.

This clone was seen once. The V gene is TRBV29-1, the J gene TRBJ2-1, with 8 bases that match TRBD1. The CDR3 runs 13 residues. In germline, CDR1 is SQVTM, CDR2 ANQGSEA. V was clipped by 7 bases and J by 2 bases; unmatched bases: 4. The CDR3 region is CSAGQGPYNEQFF. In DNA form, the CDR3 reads TGCAGCGCTGGACAGGGTCCCTACAATGAGCAGTTCTTC.

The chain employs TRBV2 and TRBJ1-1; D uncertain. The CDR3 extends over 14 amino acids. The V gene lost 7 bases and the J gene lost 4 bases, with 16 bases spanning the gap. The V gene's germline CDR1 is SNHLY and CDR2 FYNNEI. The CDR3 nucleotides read TGTGCCAGCAACCTCCAGCGAGGGTCCACTGAAGCTTTCTTT. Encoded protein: CASNLQRGSTEAFF. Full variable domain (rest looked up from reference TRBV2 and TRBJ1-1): EPEVTQTPSHQVTQMGQEVILRCVPISNHLYFYWYRQILGQKVEFLVSFYNNEISEKSEIFDDQFSVERPDGSNFTLKIRSTKLEDSAMYFCASNLQRGSTEAFFGQGTRLTVV.

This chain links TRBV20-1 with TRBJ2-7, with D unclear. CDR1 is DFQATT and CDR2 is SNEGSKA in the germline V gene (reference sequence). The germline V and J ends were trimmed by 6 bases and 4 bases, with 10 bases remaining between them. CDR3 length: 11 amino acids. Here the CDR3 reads CSATDHYEQYF. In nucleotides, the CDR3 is TGCAGTGCCACCGACCATTACGAGCAGTACTTC.

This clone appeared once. This CDR3 reads CASSIPRTSYTDTQYF. Here the CDR3 DNA reads TGTGCCAGCAGCATCCCTCGGACTAGCTACACAGATACGCAGTATTTT. The chain carries TRBV7-9 and TRBJ2-3, with 8 bases fitting TRBD2. Germline V CDR1 and CDR2: SEHNR, FQNEAQ (reference sequence). The CDR3 has 16 residues. With V trimmed by 5 bases and J by 2 bases, 9 bases remained unmatched.

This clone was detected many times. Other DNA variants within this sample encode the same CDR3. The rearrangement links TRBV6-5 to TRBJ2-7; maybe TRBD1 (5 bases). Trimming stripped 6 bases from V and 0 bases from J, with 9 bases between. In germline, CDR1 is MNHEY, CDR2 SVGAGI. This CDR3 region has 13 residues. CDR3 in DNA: TGTGCCAGCAGGCTCGACAGCTCCTACGAGCAGTACTTC. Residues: CASRLDSSYEQYF.

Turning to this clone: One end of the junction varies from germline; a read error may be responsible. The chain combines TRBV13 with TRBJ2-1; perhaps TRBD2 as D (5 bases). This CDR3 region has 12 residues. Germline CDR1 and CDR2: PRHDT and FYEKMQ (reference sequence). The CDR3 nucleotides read TGTGCCAGCAGCTCCACTAGTGGTGAGCAGCTCTTC. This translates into CASSSTSGEQLF.

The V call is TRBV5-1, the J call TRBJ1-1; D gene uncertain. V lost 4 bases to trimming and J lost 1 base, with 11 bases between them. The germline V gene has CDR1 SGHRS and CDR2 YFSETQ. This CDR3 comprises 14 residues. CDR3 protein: CASSTTSQNTEAFF. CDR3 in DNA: TGCGCCAGCAGCACCACCTCGCAGAACACTGAAGCTTTCTTT.

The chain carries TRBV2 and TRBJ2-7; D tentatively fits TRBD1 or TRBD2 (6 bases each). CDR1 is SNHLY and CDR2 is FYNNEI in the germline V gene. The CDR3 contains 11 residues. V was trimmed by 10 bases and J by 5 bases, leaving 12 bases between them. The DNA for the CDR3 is TGTGCCACCGGGGGCGGGGACGAGCAGTACTTC. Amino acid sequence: CATGGGDEQYF.

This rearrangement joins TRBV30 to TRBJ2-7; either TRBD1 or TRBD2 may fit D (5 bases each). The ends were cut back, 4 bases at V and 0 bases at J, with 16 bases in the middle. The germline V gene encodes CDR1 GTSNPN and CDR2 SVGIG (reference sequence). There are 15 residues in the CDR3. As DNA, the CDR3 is TGTGCCTGGATCGAGGGGCAAGAGAGCTCCTACGAGCAGTACTTC. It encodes CAWIEGQESSYEQYF.

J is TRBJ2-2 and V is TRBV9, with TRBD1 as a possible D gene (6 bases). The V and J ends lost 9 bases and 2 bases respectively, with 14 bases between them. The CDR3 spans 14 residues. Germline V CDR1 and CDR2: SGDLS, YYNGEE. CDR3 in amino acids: CATSRDTNTGELFF. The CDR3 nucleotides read TGTGCCACCTCCCGGGACACCAACACCGGGGAGCTGTTTTTT.

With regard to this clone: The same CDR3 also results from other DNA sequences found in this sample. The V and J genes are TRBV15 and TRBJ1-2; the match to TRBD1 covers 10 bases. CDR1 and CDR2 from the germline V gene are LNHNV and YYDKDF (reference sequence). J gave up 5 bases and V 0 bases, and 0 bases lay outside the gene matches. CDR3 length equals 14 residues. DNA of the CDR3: TGTGCCACCAGCAGAGAGGGACAGGGGTATGGCTACACCTTC. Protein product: CATSREGQGYGYTF.

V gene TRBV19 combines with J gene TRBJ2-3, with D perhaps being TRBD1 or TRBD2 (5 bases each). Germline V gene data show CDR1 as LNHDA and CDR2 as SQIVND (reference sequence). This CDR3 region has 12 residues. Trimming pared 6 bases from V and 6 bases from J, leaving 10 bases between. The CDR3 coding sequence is TGTGCCAGTAGCTCGGGGCGGGATACGCAGTATTTT. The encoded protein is CASSSGRDTQYF.

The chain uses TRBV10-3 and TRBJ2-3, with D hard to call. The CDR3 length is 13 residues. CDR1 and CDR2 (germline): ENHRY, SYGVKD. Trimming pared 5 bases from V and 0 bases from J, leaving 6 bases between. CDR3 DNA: TGTGCCATCAGTTCGACTAGCACAGATACGCAGTATTTT. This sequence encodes CAISSTSTDTQYF.

This CDR3 reads CASNRSGRGPNEQFF. The CDR3 DNA is TGTGCCAGCAACCGGAGCGGGAGGGGGCCCAATGAGCAGTTCTTC. The J gene is TRBJ2-1, the V gene TRBV27; 10 bases agree with TRBD2. The CDR3 runs to 15 residues. V lost 7 bases to trimming and J lost 6 bases; unmatched junction nucleotides: 9. Germline CDR1 and CDR2: MNHEY and SMNVEV (reference sequence).

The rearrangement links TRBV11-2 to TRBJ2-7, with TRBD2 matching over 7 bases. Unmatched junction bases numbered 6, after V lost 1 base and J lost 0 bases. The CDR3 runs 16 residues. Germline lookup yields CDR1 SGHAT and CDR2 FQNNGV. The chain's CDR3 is CASSLGLALSSYEQYF. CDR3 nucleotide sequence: TGTGCCAGCAGCTTAGGACTAGCCTTGAGCTCCTACGAGCAGTACTTC.

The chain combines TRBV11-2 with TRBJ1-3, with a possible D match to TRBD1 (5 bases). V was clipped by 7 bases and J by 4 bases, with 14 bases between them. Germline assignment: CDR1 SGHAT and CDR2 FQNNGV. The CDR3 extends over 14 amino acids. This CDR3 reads CASTLWGPGNTIYF. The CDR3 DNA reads TGTGCCAGCACACTATGGGGACCAGGAAACACCATATATTTT. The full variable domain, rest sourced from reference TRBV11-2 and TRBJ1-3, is EAGVAQSPRYKIIEKRQSVAFWCNPISGHATLYWYQQILGQGPKLLIQFQNNGVVDDSQLPKDRFSAERLKGVDSTLKIQPAKLEDSAVYLCASTLWGPGNTIYFGEGSWLTVV.

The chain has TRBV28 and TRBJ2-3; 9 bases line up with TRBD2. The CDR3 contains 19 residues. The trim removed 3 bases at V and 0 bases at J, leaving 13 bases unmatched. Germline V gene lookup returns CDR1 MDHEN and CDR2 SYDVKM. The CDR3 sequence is CASSFLLASGIPSTDTQYF. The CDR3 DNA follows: TGTGCCAGCAGTTTCCTCCTGGCTAGCGGGATCCCTAGCACAGATACGCAGTATTTT.

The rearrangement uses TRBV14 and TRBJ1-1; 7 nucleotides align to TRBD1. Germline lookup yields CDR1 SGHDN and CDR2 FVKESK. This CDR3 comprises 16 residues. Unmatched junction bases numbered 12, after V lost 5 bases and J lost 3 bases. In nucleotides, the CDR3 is TGTGCCAGCAGCACCCTAGACAGGGAGGCGGACACTGAAGCTTTCTTT. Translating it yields CASSTLDREADTEAFF.

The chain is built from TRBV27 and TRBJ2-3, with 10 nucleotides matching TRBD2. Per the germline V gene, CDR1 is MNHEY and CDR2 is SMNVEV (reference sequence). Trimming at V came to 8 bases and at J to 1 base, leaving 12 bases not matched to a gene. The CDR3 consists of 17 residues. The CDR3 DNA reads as TGTGCCAGCCTCGATCTTTTAGCGGGAGGCGGCACAGATACGCAGTATTTT. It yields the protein CASLDLLAGGGTDTQYF.

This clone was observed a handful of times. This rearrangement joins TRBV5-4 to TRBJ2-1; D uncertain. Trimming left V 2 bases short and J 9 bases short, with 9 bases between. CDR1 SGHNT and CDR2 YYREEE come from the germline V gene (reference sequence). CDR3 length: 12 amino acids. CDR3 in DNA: TGTGCCAGCAGCTTCTTAAGTCGTGAGCAGTTCTTC. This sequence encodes CASSFLSREQFF. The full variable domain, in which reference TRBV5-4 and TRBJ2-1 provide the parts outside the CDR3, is ETGVTQSPTHLIKTRGQQVTLRCSSQSGHNTVSWYQQALGQGPQFIFQYYREEENGRGNFPPRFSGLQFPNYSSELNVNALELDDSALYLCASSFLSREQFFGPGTRLTVL.

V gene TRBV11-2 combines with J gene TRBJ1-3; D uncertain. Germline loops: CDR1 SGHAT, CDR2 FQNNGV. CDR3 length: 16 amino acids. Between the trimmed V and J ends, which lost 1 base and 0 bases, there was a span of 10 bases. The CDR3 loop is CASSLGVSGSGNTIYF. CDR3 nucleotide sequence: TGTGCCAGCAGCTTAGGTGTGTCAGGCTCTGGAAACACCATATATTTT. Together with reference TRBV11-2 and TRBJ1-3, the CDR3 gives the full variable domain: EAGVAQSPRYKIIEKRQSVAFWCNPISGHATLYWYQQILGQGPKLLIQFQNNGVVDDSQLPKDRFSAERLKGVDSTLKIQPAKLEDSAVYLCASSLGVSGSGNTIYFGEGSWLTVV.

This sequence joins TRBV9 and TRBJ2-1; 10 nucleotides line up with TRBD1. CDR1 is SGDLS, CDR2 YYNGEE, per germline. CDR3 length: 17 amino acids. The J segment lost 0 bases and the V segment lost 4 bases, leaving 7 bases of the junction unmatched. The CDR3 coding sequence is TGTGCCAGCAGCCCGACAGGGGGCTTCAACTCCTACAATGAGCAGTTCTTC. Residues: CASSPTGGFNSYNEQFF.

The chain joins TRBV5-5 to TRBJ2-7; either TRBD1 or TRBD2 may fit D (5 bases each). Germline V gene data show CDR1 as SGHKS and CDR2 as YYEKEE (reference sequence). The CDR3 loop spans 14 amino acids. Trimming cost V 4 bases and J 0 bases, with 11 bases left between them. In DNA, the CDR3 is TGTGCCAGCAGCCGGGACCGTAACTCCTACGAGCAGTACTTC. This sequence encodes CASSRDRNSYEQYF. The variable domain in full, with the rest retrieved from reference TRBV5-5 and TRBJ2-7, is DAGVTQSPTHLIKTRGQQVTLRCSPISGHKSVSWYQQVLGQGPQFIFQYYEKEERGRGNFPDRFSARQFPNYSSELNVNALLLGDSALYLCASSRDRNSYEQYFGPGTRLTVT.

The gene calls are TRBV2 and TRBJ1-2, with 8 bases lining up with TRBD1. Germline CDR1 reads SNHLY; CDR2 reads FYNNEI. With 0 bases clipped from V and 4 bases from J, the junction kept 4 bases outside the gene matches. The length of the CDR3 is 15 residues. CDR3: CASSEARQGFYGYTF. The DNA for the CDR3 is TGTGCCAGCAGTGAAGCGCGACAGGGGTTCTATGGCTACACCTTC.

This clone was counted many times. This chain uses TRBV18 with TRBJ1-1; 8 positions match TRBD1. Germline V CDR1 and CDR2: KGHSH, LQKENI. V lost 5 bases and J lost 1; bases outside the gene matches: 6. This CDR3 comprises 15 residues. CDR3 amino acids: CASSDRTGRNTEAFF. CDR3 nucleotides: TGTGCCAGCTCAGACAGGACAGGGCGGAACACTGAAGCTTTCTTT.

The CDR3 here is CASSSLSTGTGYNEQFF. The DNA of the CDR3 is TGTGCCAGCAGCTCTTTATCTACCGGGACAGGCTACAATGAGCAGTTCTTC. V usage is TRBV5-8 and J usage is TRBJ2-1; 8 bases match TRBD1. The CDR3 spans 17 residues. The V gene end was trimmed by 3 bases and the J gene end by 3 bases; junction bases not matched to a gene: 11. Germline assignment: CDR1 SGHTS and CDR2 YDEGEE.